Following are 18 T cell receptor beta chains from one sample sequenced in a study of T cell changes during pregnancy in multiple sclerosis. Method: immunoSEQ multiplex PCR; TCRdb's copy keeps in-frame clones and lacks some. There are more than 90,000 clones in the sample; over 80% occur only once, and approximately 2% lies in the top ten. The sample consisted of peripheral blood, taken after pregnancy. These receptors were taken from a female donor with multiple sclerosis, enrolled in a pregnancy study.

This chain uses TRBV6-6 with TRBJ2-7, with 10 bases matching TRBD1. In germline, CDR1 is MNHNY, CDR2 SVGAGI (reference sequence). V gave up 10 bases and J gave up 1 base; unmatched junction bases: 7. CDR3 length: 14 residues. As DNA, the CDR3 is TGTGCCACCCGGGACAGGGGCCATTCCTACGAGCAGTACTTC. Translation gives CATRDRGHSYEQYF.

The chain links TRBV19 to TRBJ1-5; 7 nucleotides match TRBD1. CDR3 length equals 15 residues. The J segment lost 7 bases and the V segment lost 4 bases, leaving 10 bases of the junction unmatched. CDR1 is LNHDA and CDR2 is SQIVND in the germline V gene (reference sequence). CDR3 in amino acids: CASSRATGVGQPQHF. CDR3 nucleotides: TGTGCCAGTAGTAGAGCTACAGGGGTCGGGCAGCCCCAGCATTTT. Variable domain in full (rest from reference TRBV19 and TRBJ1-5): DGGITQSPKYLFRKEGQNVTLSCEQNLNHDAMYWYRQDPGQGLRLIYYSQIVNDFQKGDIAEGYSVSREKKESFPLTVTSAQKNPTAFYLCASSRATGVGQPQHFGDGTRLSIL.

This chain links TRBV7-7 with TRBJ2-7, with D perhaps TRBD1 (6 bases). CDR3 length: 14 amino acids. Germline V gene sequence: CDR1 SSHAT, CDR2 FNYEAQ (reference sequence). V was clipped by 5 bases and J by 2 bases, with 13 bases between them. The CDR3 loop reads CASSPIDRPYEQYF. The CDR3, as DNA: TGTGCCAGCAGCCCTATCGACAGGCCCTACGAGCAGTACTTC.

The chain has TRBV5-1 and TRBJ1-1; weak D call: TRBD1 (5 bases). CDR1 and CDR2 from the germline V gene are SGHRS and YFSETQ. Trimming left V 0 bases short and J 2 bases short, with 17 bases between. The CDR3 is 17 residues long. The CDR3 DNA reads TGCGCCAGCAGCTTGGAAGGGGAAATAAATAGAAACACTGAAGCTTTCTTT. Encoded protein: CASSLEGEINRNTEAFF.

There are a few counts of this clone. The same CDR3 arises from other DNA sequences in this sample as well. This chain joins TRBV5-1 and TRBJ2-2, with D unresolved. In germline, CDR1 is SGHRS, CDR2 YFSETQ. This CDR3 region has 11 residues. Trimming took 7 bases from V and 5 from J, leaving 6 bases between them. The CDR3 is CASGETGELFF. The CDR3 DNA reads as TGCGCCAGCGGAGAAACCGGGGAGCTGTTTTTT.

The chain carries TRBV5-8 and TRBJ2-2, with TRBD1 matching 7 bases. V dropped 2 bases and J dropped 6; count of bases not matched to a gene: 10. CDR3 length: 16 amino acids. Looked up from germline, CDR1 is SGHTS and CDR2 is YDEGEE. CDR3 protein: CASSLLTGWNAGELFF. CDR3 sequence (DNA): TGTGCCAGCAGCTTATTGACAGGGTGGAATGCCGGGGAGCTGTTTTTT.

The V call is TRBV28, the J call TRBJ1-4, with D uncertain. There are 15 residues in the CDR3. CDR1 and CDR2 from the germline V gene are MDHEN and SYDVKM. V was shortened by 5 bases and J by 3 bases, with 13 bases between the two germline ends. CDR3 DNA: TGTGCCAGCAGTCAACTCGGGAAAGCTAATGAAAAACTGTTTTTT. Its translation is CASSQLGKANEKLFF.

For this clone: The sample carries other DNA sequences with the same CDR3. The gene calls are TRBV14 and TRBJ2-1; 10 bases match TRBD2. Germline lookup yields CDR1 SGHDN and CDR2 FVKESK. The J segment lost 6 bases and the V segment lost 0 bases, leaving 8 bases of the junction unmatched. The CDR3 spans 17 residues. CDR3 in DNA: TGTGCCAGCAGCCAAGATTCCCTAGCGGGAGTCTCCAATGAGCAGTTCTTC. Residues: CASSQDSLAGVSNEQFF.

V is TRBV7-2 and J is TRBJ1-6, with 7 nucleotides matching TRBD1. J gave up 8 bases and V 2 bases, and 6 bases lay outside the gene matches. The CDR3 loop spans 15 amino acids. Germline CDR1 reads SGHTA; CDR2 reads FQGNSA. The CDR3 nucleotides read TGTGCCAGCAGCTTACGGCAGGGGGTCGATTCACCCCTCCACTTT. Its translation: CASSLRQGVDSPLHF.

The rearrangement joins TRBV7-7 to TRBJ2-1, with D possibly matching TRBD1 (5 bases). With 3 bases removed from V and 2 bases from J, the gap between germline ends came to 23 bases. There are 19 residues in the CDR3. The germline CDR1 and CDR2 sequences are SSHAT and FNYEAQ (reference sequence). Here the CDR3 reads CASSLDRRDRYLTYNEQFF. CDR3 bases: TGTGCCAGCAGCTTGGATCGGAGAGACAGATATCTAACCTACAATGAGCAGTTCTTC.

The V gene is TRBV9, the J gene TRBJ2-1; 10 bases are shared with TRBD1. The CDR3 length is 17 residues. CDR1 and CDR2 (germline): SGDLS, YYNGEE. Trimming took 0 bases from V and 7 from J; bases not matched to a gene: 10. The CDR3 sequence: CASSVVPGQGMWNEQFF. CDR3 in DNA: TGTGCCAGCAGCGTAGTCCCGGGACAGGGGATGTGGAATGAGCAGTTCTTC.

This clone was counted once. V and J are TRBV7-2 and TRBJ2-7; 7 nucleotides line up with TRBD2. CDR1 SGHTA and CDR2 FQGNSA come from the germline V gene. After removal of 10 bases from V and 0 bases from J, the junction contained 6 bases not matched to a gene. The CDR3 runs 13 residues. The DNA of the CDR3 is TGTGCCATACTTCCGGGGGGCTCCTACGAGCAGTACTTC. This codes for CAILPGGSYEQYF.

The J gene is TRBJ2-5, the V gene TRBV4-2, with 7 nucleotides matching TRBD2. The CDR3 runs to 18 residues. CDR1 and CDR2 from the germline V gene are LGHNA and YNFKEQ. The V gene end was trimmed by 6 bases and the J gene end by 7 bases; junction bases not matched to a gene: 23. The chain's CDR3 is CASRSDPLEGGFLRTQYF. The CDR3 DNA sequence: TGTGCCAGCAGATCAGACCCCCTTGAGGGAGGGTTTTTACGGACCCAGTACTTC.

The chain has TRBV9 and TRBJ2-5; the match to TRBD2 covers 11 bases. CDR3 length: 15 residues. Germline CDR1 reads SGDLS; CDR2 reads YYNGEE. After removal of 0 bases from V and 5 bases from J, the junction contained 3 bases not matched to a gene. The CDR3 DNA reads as TGTGCCAGCAGCGTAGCGCCTAGCGGGGGGGAGACCCAGTACTTC. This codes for CASSVAPSGGETQYF.

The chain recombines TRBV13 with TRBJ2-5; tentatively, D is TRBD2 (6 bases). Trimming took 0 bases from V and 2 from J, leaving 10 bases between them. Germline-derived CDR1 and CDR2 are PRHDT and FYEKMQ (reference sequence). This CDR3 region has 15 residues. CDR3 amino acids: CASSLGSSGQETQYF. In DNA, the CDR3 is TGTGCCAGCAGCTTAGGCTCCAGCGGGCAAGAGACCCAGTACTTC.

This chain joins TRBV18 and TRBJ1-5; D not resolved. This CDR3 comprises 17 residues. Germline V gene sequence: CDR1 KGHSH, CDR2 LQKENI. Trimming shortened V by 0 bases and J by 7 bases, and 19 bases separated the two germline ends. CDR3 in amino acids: CASSPPYVSPEGQPQHF. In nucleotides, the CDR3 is TGTGCCAGCTCACCACCATACGTCTCCCCCGAGGGCCAGCCCCAGCATTTT.

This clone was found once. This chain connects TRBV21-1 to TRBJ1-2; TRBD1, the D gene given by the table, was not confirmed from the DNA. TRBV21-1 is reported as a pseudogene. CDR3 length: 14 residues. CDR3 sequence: CASSKVHRVYGYTF. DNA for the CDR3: TGTGCCAGCAGCAAAGTCCACAGGGTTTATGGCTACACCTTC.

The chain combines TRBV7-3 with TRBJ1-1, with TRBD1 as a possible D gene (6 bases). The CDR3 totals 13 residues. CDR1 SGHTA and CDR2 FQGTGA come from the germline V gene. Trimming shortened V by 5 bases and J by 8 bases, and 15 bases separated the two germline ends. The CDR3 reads CASSLWEGVEAFF. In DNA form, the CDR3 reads TGTGCCAGCAGCCTTTGGGAGGGGGTAGAAGCTTTCTTT.